This T cell receptor (beta chain) was documented in a study of T cell changes during pregnancy in multiple sclerosis. The length of the CDR3 is 15 residues. CDR1 and CDR2 (germline): MDHEN, SYDVKM. V dropped 10 bases and J dropped 2 bases, with 18 bases sitting between them. Sequencing used immunoSEQ multiplex PCR; TCRdb keeps in-frame clones, though not all of them. The sample consists of about 55,000 clones, just under 90% of them appearing once. The TCR was taken from a female donor with multiple sclerosis, enrolled in a pregnancy study. J is TRBJ1-5 and V is TRBV28; D gene uncertain. The source material was CD4+ T cells from peripheral blood mononuclear cells, sampled in the first trimester of pregnancy. CDR3 bases: TGTGCCACCAGAGAGGAGGGTAGGGGCAATCAGCCCCAGCATTTT. It is translated as CATREEGRGNQPQHF. The full variable domain, rest sourced from reference TRBV28 and TRBJ1-5, is DVKVTQSSRYLVKRTGEKVFLECVQDMDHENMFWYRQDPGLGLRLIYFSYDVKMKEKGDIPEGYSVSREKKERFSLILESASTNQTSMYLCATREEGRGNQPQHFGDGTRLSIL.